The 30 T cell receptor beta chains reported below all come from one sample, sequenced in a study of identical twins. TCRdb used MiXCR to reprocess the 5' RACE reads, holding one entry per CDR3 protein. The sample gives around 230,000 distinct CDR3 sequences, 6.5% of which show up once; about 14% is in the top ten. This same sample was also part of a study on T cells expressing NK-cell markers.

Sample: CD8+ T cells sorted from blood. These receptors originate from a woman under 30 in good health.

This clonotype was recorded a few times. The rearrangement joins TRBV7-9 to TRBJ2-7; 8 nucleotides agree with TRBD2. The CDR3 consists of 15 residues. Germline V lookup: CDR1 SEHNR, CDR2 FQNEAQ (reference sequence). Losses at the gene ends were 4 bases for V and 6 bases for J; bases not matched to a gene: 11. CDR3 region: CASSSRDRAGGEQYF. DNA of the CDR3: TGTGCCAGCAGCTCCCGGGACCGGGCGGGGGGCGAGCAGTACTTC.

This clonotype was recorded at least ten times. The gene calls are TRBV10-3 and TRBJ1-2; D is uncertain. Germline loops: CDR1 ENHRY, CDR2 SYGVKD. The CDR3 sequence is 13 residues long. Trimming took off 6 bases at V and 5 bases at J, with 13 bases between the two ends. The CDR3 loop reads CAIRRVGTYGYTF. The CDR3 DNA is TGTGCCATCAGGCGAGTTGGTACTTATGGCTACACCTTC.

The genes are TRBV30 and TRBJ2-3, with unresolved D. This CDR3 spans 12 amino acids. Germline V CDR1 and CDR2: GTSNPN, SVGIG (reference sequence). V shed 0 bases and J shed 4 bases, with 5 bases lying between them. The CDR3 nucleotides read TGTGCCTGGAGTGTGCGGTCAGATACGCAGTATTTT. Translating it yields CAWSVRSDTQYF.

This clonotype occurred many times. The V call is TRBV20-1, the J call TRBJ2-7, with 7 nucleotides matching TRBD1. Germline V gives CDR1 DFQATT, CDR2 SNEGSKA (reference sequence). This CDR3 contains 14 residues. The J segment lost 2 bases and the V segment lost 6 bases, leaving 10 bases of the junction unmatched. The CDR3 loop reads CSAPDRESPYEQYF. CDR3 bases: TGCAGTGCACCCGACAGGGAGAGCCCCTACGAGCAGTACTTC.

The chain combines TRBV6-2 or TRBV6-3 with TRBJ2-5; D ambiguous. CDR3 length: 16 residues. Germline CDR1 MNHEY, CDR2 SVGEGT. V was shortened by 1 base and J by 5 bases, with 17 bases between the two germline ends. In nucleotides, the CDR3 is TGTGCCAGCAGTTACTTCCAGCGACATCTTGGGGAGACCCAGTACTTC. Translating it yields CASSYFQRHLGETQYF.

This clonotype was seen more than once but under ten times. V is TRBV10-2 and J is TRBJ2-1, with D hard to call. Per germline, CDR1 WSHSY and CDR2 SAAADI. The CDR3 length is 12 residues. Trimming removed 4 bases at V and 7 bases at J, with 8 bases between. For the CDR3, the DNA is TGCGCCAGCAGTGCGCTAGGTAATGAGCAGTTCTTC. The encoded protein is CASSALGNEQFF.

The chain has TRBV11-1 and TRBJ2-3; perhaps D is TRBD1 or TRBD2 (5 bases each). V was cut by 5 bases and J by 6 bases, with 27 bases left in between. The CDR3 length is 18 residues. Germline V lookup: CDR1 SGHAT, CDR2 FQDESV (reference sequence). The CDR3 reads CASSATGPGPGYTDTQYF. CDR3 sequence (DNA): TGTGCCAGCAGCGCAACGGGCCCGGGACCGGGCTACACGGATACGCAGTATTTT.

This clonotype was recorded many times. The V gene is TRBV9, the J gene TRBJ2-7; 9 bases match TRBD2. Germline CDR1 and CDR2: SGDLS and YYNGEE. This CDR3 region has 14 residues. V gave up 0 bases and J gave up 6 bases; unmatched junction bases: 4. CDR3 DNA sequence: TGTGCCAGCAGCGTAGCTAGCGGGGTGGGCGAGCAGTACTTC. Its translation: CASSVASGVGEQYF.

This clonotype was recorded a few times. J is TRBJ2-5 and V is TRBV27; no firm D call. The length of the CDR3 is 14 residues. Germline CDR1 and CDR2: MNHEY and SMNVEV (reference sequence). V lost 4 bases, J lost 5 bases, and 14 bases lay in between. The CDR3 sequence: CASSWTNKGETQYF. CDR3 in DNA: TGTGCCAGCAGTTGGACGAATAAGGGCGAGACCCAGTACTTC.

V is TRBV27 and J is TRBJ2-3; weak D call: TRBD2 (6 bases). Germline V gene sequence: CDR1 MNHEY, CDR2 SMNVEV (reference sequence). Trimming took 1 base from V and 2 from J, leaving 10 bases between them. The CDR3 is made up of 15 amino acids. CDR3 sequence: CASSLFSGLTDTQYF. As DNA, the CDR3 is TGTGCCAGCAGTTTATTTAGCGGACTCACAGATACGCAGTATTTT.

At least ten counts were recorded for this clonotype. The J gene is TRBJ2-7, the V gene TRBV20-1; 13 bases fit TRBD2. The CDR3 is 15 amino acids. Germline V gene sequence: CDR1 DFQATT, CDR2 SNEGSKA (reference sequence). Trimming at V came to 1 base and at J to 7 bases, leaving 7 bases not matched to a gene. The CDR3 sequence: CSARATSGGAAEQYF. CDR3 nucleotide sequence: TGCAGTGCTAGAGCCACTAGCGGGGGGGCTGCAGAGCAGTACTTC.

This clonotype showed up many times. The chain links TRBV9 to TRBJ2-3; 9 positions agree with TRBD2. Germline V gene sequence: CDR1 SGDLS, CDR2 YYNGEE. Trimming took 6 bases from V and 9 from J; bases not matched to a gene: 8. CDR3 length equals 13 residues. The CDR3 DNA is TGTGCCAGCAACGCGGGAGGGCCGGGAACGCAGTATTTT. It encodes CASNAGGPGTQYF.

The chain employs TRBV24-1 and TRBJ2-1; tentative D call: TRBD1 (5 bases). V dropped 4 bases and J dropped 9 bases, with 9 bases sitting between them. Looked up from germline, CDR1 is KGHDR and CDR2 is SFDVKD. This CDR3 region has 12 residues. CDR3 DNA sequence: TGTGCCACCAGTGAAACAGGCCTTGAGCAGTTCTTC. This codes for CATSETGLEQFF.

The chain has TRBV7-2 and TRBJ1-2, with D tentatively TRBD1 (6 bases). Between the trimmed V and J ends, which lost 5 bases and 5 bases, there was a span of 15 bases. Germline assignment: CDR1 SGHTA and CDR2 FQGNSA. This CDR3 comprises 14 residues. CDR3 protein: CASSRTQGLYGYTF. CDR3 coding DNA: TGTGCCAGCAGCCGGACCCAGGGGTTGTATGGCTACACCTTC.

This clonotype was seen more than once but under ten times. The V call is TRBV11-2, the J call TRBJ1-1; D is undetermined. V lost 5 bases, J lost 0 bases, and 7 bases lay in between. CDR1 is SGHAT and CDR2 is FQNNGV in the germline V gene. The CDR3 spans 13 residues. Written as DNA, the CDR3 is TGTGCCAGCAGCCAAACCCTGAACACTGAAGCTTTCTTT. Its translation: CASSQTLNTEAFF. The full variable domain, rest sourced from reference TRBV11-2 and TRBJ1-1, is EAGVAQSPRYKIIEKRQSVAFWCNPISGHATLYWYQQILGQGPKLLIQFQNNGVVDDSQLPKDRFSAERLKGVDSTLKIQPAKLEDSAVYLCASSQTLNTEAFFGQGTRLTVV.

This clonotype was counted at least ten times. V usage is TRBV12-3 or TRBV12-4 and J usage is TRBJ2-2, with TRBD2 matching 10 bases. The CDR3 extends over 16 amino acids. The junction had 11 bases not matched to a gene; V was cut back by 6 bases and J by 7 bases. The CDR3 bases are TGTGCCAGCAGCCCTCCTAGCGGGAGTACCGGCGGGGAGCTGTTTTTT. The encoded protein is CASSPPSGSTGGELFF.

The V call is TRBV7-3, the J call TRBJ1-1; D unclear. Looked up from germline, CDR1 is SGHTA and CDR2 is FQGTGA. This CDR3 region has 14 residues. V was clipped by 5 bases and J by 0 bases, with 10 bases between them. Here the CDR3 DNA reads TGTGCCAGCAGCCAGTACGGCTTGAACACTGAAGCTTTCTTT. It translates to CASSQYGLNTEAFF.

The J gene is TRBJ2-3, the V gene TRBV9, with a weak D call TRBD2 (7 bases). Germline V gene lookup returns CDR1 SGDLS and CDR2 YYNGEE. Between the trimmed V and J ends, which lost 6 bases and 8 bases, there was a span of 19 bases. The CDR3 runs to 14 residues. The CDR3 bases are TGTGCCAGCACCAAGGGGGGGGGGACCGGTACGCAGTATTTT. As protein: CASTKGGGTGTQYF.

The chain links TRBV27 to TRBJ1-5; D ambiguous. V gave up 5 bases and J gave up 0 bases, with 8 bases separating them. Germline V gene lookup returns CDR1 MNHEY and CDR2 SMNVEV (reference sequence). The length of the CDR3 is 14 residues. The CDR3 coding sequence is TGTGCCAGCAGTACCACAAATAGCAATCAGCCCCAGCATTTT. Its protein is CASSTTNSNQPQHF.

Written as DNA, the CDR3 is TGTGCCAGCAGCTTAGCGTCGGCAGCCTACGAGCAGTACTTC. This sequence encodes CASSLASAAYEQYF. The rearrangement joins TRBV7-8 to TRBJ2-7; D not certain. The V gene lost 0 bases and the J gene lost 2 bases, with 8 bases spanning the gap. Germline assignment: CDR1 SGHVS and CDR2 FQNEAQ. This CDR3 is 14 amino acids long.

There are a few counts of this clonotype. The chain combines TRBV30 with TRBJ2-7; 8 positions agree with TRBD1. In germline, CDR1 is GTSNPN, CDR2 SVGIG (reference sequence). V was pared by 0 bases and J by 7 bases, with 8 bases of the junction left unmatched. The CDR3 spans 14 residues. CDR3 residues: CAWSVAGTGGEQYF. The CDR3 coding sequence is TGTGCCTGGAGTGTAGCTGGGACAGGTGGGGAGCAGTACTTC.

J is TRBJ2-7 and V is TRBV7-3, with a possible D match to TRBD1 (5 bases). The length of the CDR3 is 15 residues. Germline loops: CDR1 SGHTA, CDR2 FQGTGA. V lost 0 bases and J 1 base, leaving 10 bases between the germline ends. The chain's CDR3 is CASSLTGDQSYEQYF. The CDR3 DNA reads as TGTGCCAGCAGCTTAACAGGGGATCAATCCTACGAGCAGTACTTC.

In this sample, this clonotype turned up many times. V and J are TRBV15 and TRBJ2-4, with 7 bases lining up with TRBD1. The trim removed 5 bases at V and 2 bases at J, leaving 9 bases unmatched. Germline CDR1 reads LNHNV; CDR2 reads YYDKDF (reference sequence). This CDR3 has 16 amino acids. For the CDR3, the DNA is TGTGCCACCAGCGCGTCGAGGGGGCTTCCCAAAAACATTCAGTACTTC. Residues: CATSASRGLPKNIQYF.

This clonotype was counted at least ten times. This chain links TRBV10-2 with TRBJ2-3, with no clear D. V was shortened by 1 base and J by 0 bases, with 14 bases between the two germline ends. Germline values: CDR1 WSHSY, CDR2 SAAADI. The CDR3 loop spans 17 amino acids. Here the CDR3 reads CASSEFWIQTSTDTQYF. CDR3 in DNA: TGCGCCAGCAGTGAGTTTTGGATTCAGACTAGCACAGATACGCAGTATTTT.

This clonotype was seen a handful of times. The J gene is TRBJ1-1, the V gene TRBV5-1; D is unresolved. This CDR3 comprises 14 residues. Deletions cut 4 bases from V and 2 bases from J, with 12 bases between. Germline V gene data show CDR1 as SGHRS and CDR2 as YFSETQ. The DNA for the CDR3 is TGCGCCAGCAGCCTCCGTTCGCCTAACACTGAAGCTTTCTTT. Translated: CASSLRSPNTEAFF.

This clonotype was seen a handful of times. This chain uses TRBV6-1 with TRBJ2-5, with D possibly being TRBD2 (7 bases). Per the germline V gene, CDR1 is MNHNS and CDR2 is SASEGT. The germline V and J ends were trimmed by 7 bases and 3 bases, with 21 bases remaining between them. The CDR3 covers 16 residues. The CDR3 reads CASTHLAGAREETQYF. CDR3 nucleotides: TGTGCCAGCACCCACCTTGCGGGGGCGAGGGAAGAGACCCAGTACTTC.

This chain uses TRBV12-5 with TRBJ1-5, with 8 bases aligning to TRBD1. The ends lost 1 base at V and 7 bases at J; junction bases unmatched: 3. CDR1 is LGHNT and CDR2 is FRNRAP in the germline V gene. The CDR3 sequence is 14 residues long. The CDR3: CASGLGQGAQPQHF. CDR3 nucleotide sequence: TGTGCTAGTGGTTTGGGGCAGGGGGCCCAGCCCCAGCATTTT.

The table lists this clonotype with many counts. The gene calls are TRBV6-1 and TRBJ2-7; 8 bases match TRBD2. This CDR3 region has 14 residues. Germline V gene sequence: CDR1 MNHNS, CDR2 SASEGT. With 6 bases clipped from V and 0 bases from J, the junction kept 4 bases outside the gene matches. CDR3 sequence reads: CASSKTSVSYEQYF. The CDR3 DNA sequence: TGTGCCAGCAGCAAGACTAGCGTCTCCTACGAGCAGTACTTC.

This clonotype turned up a few times. DNA for the CDR3: TGTGCCAGCAGCTCAGCTGTTGAGCAGTTCTTC. Protein: CASSSAVEQFF. The chain combines TRBV11-2 with TRBJ2-1; D remains unclear. Per the germline V gene, CDR1 is SGHAT and CDR2 is FQNNGV. The CDR3 has 11 amino acids. Between the trimmed V and J ends, which lost 4 bases and 9 bases, there was a span of 7 bases. Together with reference TRBV11-2 and TRBJ2-1, the CDR3 gives the full variable domain: EAGVAQSPRYKIIEKRQSVAFWCNPISGHATLYWYQQILGQGPKLLIQFQNNGVVDDSQLPKDRFSAERLKGVDSTLKIQPAKLEDSAVYLCASSSAVEQFFGPGTRLTVL.

The V call is TRBV10-3, the J call TRBJ2-7; the D gene could be TRBD1 or TRBD2 (5 bases each). The CDR3 sequence is 14 residues long. Germline V gene lookup returns CDR1 ENHRY and CDR2 SYGVKD. V was clipped by 5 bases and J by 2 bases, with 13 bases between them. The CDR3 loop reads CAISPGTSAYEQYF. In DNA, the CDR3 is TGTGCCATCAGTCCCGGGACGAGTGCCTACGAGCAGTACTTC.